This TCR beta chain is drawn from a study of somatic mutations in cytotoxic T cells in rheumatoid arthritis. The wider study: In some cases, T-cell populations stained with V beta antibodies were flow-sorted at nearly 100% purity, and these included V beta1+ cells sequenced for TCRB.

With regard to this clone: Its antigen is not identified.

Whole-study results and caveats: The study found that the largest CD8+ clone exceeded 20% of CD8+ cells in about an eighth of the roughly 60 patients. Nobody adjusted the slight TRBV07 underrepresentation in rheumatoid arthritis patients for multiple comparisons.

Trimming pared 5 bases from V and 3 bases from J, leaving 10 bases between. The CDR3 loop spans 12 amino acids. Per germline, CDR1 SQVTM and CDR2 ANQGSEA. Profiling relied on immunoSEQ multiplex PCR, and the TCRdb table lists in-frame clones only, not all of them. The table has 4,000 to 5,000 clones, roughly nine tenths seen once. The sample comprised CD8+ T cells sorted from blood. This chain uses TRBV29-1 with TRBJ2-5; tentative D call: TRBD1 (6 bases). This clonotype was obtained from a woman in her 70s with rheumatoid arthritis. The CDR3 reads CSVYHREETQYF. The CDR3 DNA reads TGCAGCGTTTATCACAGGGAAGAGACCCAGTACTTC.